The 17 T cell receptor beta chains listed next were all sequenced from one sample in a study of regulatory T cells in long-lasting Graves disease. Sample time point: newly diagnosed GD, antithyroid drugs for less than 3 months. Generation of the TCR library employed RNA extracted from PBMCs. HTBI primers from iRepertoire and Arm-PCR of CDR3 regions yielded the TCR beta libraries. MiXCR, applied by TCRdb to the multiplex PCR reads, yields one record per CDR3 protein. This sample has some 500,000 distinct CDR3 sequences; roughly 15% occur once, and the top ten carry just under 25%. These records were also assigned to another study, of T cells in Graves' hyperthyroidism and ophthalmopathy.

The starting material was peripheral blood mononuclear cells (PBMCs), obtained at new diagnosis, from a patient treated with antithyroid drugs. All receptors derive from a woman between 40 and 65 years old with Graves disease.

V is TRBV6-4 and J is TRBJ1-2; 9 nucleotides line up with TRBD1. The CDR3 runs 15 residues. The junction had 10 bases not matched to a gene; V was cut back by 5 bases and J by 6 bases. Germline CDR1 and CDR2: MRHNA and SNTAGT. The CDR3 loop is CASSPTGQGRDGYTF. The CDR3 coding sequence is TGTGCCAGCAGTCCAACCGGACAGGGGAGGGATGGCTACACCTTC.

Of note for this clonotype: The DNA is left out, because the CDR3 cannot be placed on it with certainty; the CDR3 is given as TCRdb lists it. The chain combines TRBV12-3 or TRBV12-4 with TRBJ1-6; the table's D gene call, TRBD1, was not cross checked with the DNA. Ends included, the CDR3 has 22 residues. The chain's CDR3 is CASSPSSYEQYFGPGTGSPLHF.

This clonotype was observed a few times. The chain employs TRBV19 and TRBJ2-5; 11 nucleotides match TRBD2. The CDR3 runs to 14 residues. The trim removed 6 bases at V and 2 bases at J, leaving 2 bases unmatched. Germline CDR1 and CDR2: LNHDA and SQIVND (reference sequence). CDR3 in DNA: TGTGCCAGTAGGCCTAGCGGGGGGCAAGAGACCCAGTACTTC. This translates into CASRPSGGQETQYF.

This chain joins TRBV9 and TRBJ2-3; D might be TRBD1 (5 bases). Germline V gives CDR1 SGDLS, CDR2 YYNGEE. The CDR3 runs to 16 residues. Trimming took off 0 bases at V and 2 bases at J, with 13 bases between the two ends. The CDR3 sequence: CASSVARGIVTDTQYF. The CDR3 region has the DNA TGTGCCAGCAGCGTAGCAAGGGGAATCGTCACAGATACGCAGTATTTT.

CDR3 protein: CASSSLRGFGTQYF. DNA of the CDR3: TGTGCCAGCAGTTCTCTCCGGGGTTTTGGGACCCAGTACTTC. The rearrangement links TRBV6-2 or TRBV6-3 to TRBJ2-5; weak D call: TRBD2 (5 bases). The CDR3 sequence is 14 residues long. From germline, CDR1 is MNHEY and CDR2 SVGEGT. V was pared by 4 bases and J by 7 bases, with 16 bases between.

This clonotype was seen a few times. V gene TRBV3-1 combines with J gene TRBJ2-3; weak D call: TRBD1 (6 bases). Trimming removed 4 bases from V and 1 base from J, with 15 bases in between. The germline V gene has CDR1 LGHDT and CDR2 YNNKEL (reference sequence). The CDR3 contains 16 residues. CDR3: CASSLTGSGGTDTQYF. DNA of the CDR3: TGTGCCAGCAGCCTCACAGGGTCAGGTGGCACAGATACGCAGTATTTT.

The chain has TRBV20-1 and TRBJ2-5; 8 bases match TRBD1. Germline V gene lookup returns CDR1 DFQATT and CDR2 SNEGSKA (reference sequence). The CDR3 length is 13 residues. The J segment lost 3 bases and the V segment lost 5 bases, leaving 5 bases of the junction unmatched. CDR3 DNA sequence: TGCAGTGCTTCCGGGACAGGTGAAGAGACCCAGTACTTC. Protein: CSASGTGEETQYF.

This clonotype has more than one count but fewer than ten. The rearrangement uses TRBV20-1 and TRBJ2-1, with TRBD1 identical over 7 bases. V lost 6 bases and J lost 5; bases outside the gene matches: 7. This CDR3 has 13 amino acids. Per the germline V gene, CDR1 is DFQATT and CDR2 is SNEGSKA (reference sequence). CDR3 nucleotide sequence: TGCAGTGCAAACGGGGACAGACACAATGAGCAGTTCTTC. Translated, it gives CSANGDRHNEQFF.

This clonotype was recorded at least ten times. This chain connects TRBV2 to TRBJ1-5; D may be TRBD1 (6 bases). The CDR3 length is 15 residues. V dropped 4 bases and J dropped 0 bases, with 10 bases sitting between them. The V gene's germline CDR1 is SNHLY and CDR2 FYNNEI. The CDR3 is CASSGRTDSNQPQHF. Here the CDR3 DNA reads TGTGCCAGCAGTGGCCGGACAGATAGCAATCAGCCCCAGCATTTT.

This clonotype was counted ten times or more. This chain links TRBV11-3 with TRBJ2-2; D uncertain. Germline V lookup: CDR1 SGHNT, CDR2 YENEEA. V was cut by 0 bases and J by 4 bases, with 9 bases left in between. CDR3 length equals 15 residues. CDR3 bases: TGTGCCAGCAGCTTAGACCCTTTCGTCACCGGGGAGCTGTTTTTT. It yields the protein CASSLDPFVTGELFF.

The sample holds many counts of this clonotype. CDR3 loop: CSAPEWNGDTEAFF. CDR3 coding DNA: TGCAGTGCTCCGGAGTGGAATGGGGACACTGAAGCTTTCTTT. This sequence joins TRBV20-1 and TRBJ1-1; no reliable D call. The CDR3 totals 14 residues. Trimming stripped 5 bases from V and 3 bases from J, with 16 bases between. Germline V gene sequence: CDR1 DFQATT, CDR2 SNEGSKA (reference sequence).

This clonotype came up many times. The chain links TRBV20-1 to TRBJ2-7; the D gene is possibly TRBD1 (5 bases). The CDR3 is made up of 11 amino acids. V gave up 3 bases and J gave up 6 bases, with 9 bases separating them. The V gene's germline CDR1 is DFQATT and CDR2 SNEGSKA (reference sequence). CDR3 bases: TGCAGTGCTAGCCAGGGTGGCGAGCAGTACTTC. Its protein is CSASQGGEQYF.

The chain links TRBV14 to TRBJ2-1; TRBD1 or TRBD2 may be the D gene (6 bases each). CDR3 length: 15 amino acids. V lost 0 bases and J 9 bases, leaving 15 bases between the germline ends. Germline lookup yields CDR1 SGHDN and CDR2 FVKESK. The CDR3 spells CASSQDQGGAGEQFF. DNA for the CDR3: TGTGCCAGCAGCCAAGATCAAGGGGGAGCGGGTGAGCAGTTCTTC.

At least ten counts were recorded for this clonotype. The rearrangement links TRBV20-1 to TRBJ2-5, with 9 positions matching TRBD1. This CDR3 is built from 12 residues. With 6 bases clipped from V and 5 bases from J, the junction kept 4 bases outside the gene matches. Germline CDR1 DFQATT, CDR2 SNEGSKA (reference sequence). The CDR3 is CSATDRGETQYF. CDR3 nucleotide sequence: TGCAGTGCCACCGACAGGGGGGAGACCCAGTACTTC.

This clonotype was found a few times. A much larger clone sits a single nucleotide away, making a read error possible. This chain uses TRBV7-2 with TRBJ2-1; 10 bases fit TRBD2. The V gene end was trimmed by 7 bases and the J gene end by 6 bases; junction bases not matched to a gene: 9. The CDR3 length is 15 residues. Per germline, CDR1 SGHTA and CDR2 FQGNSA. CDR3 protein: CASNSWTSGFNEQFF. CDR3 in DNA: TGTGCCAGCAACTCGTGGACTAGCGGATTCAATGAGCAGTTCTTC.

The table lists this clonotype with a few counts. This chain links TRBV30 with TRBJ1-1; TRBD1 aligns across 10 bases. With V trimmed by 5 bases and J by 4 bases, 7 bases remained unmatched. The V gene's germline CDR1 is GTSNPN and CDR2 SVGIG (reference sequence). The CDR3 is made up of 14 amino acids. CDR3: CAWRLGQGSTEAFF. CDR3 coding DNA: TGTGCCTGGCGTTTGGGACAGGGGAGCACTGAAGCTTTCTTT.

The rearrangement uses TRBV7-2 and TRBJ2-1; D unclear. This CDR3 region has 10 residues. Germline V gene data show CDR1 as SGHTA and CDR2 as FQGNSA. Between the trimmed V and J ends, which lost 8 bases and 8 bases, there was a span of 7 bases. The CDR3 DNA is TGTGCCAGCCAGCACCATGAGCAGTTCTTC. It is translated as CASQHHEQFF.